This entry lists 22 T cell receptor beta chains sequenced from one sample in a study of type 1 regulatory T cells. Study findings and constraints: Compared with non-Tr1 cells, Tr1 cells showed a narrower TCR repertoire.

TCRdb re-analysed the reads in MiXCR, keeping a single row per CDR3 protein. The repertoire holds roughly 71,000 distinct CDR3 sequences, with less than 25% as singletons. These receptors have no known antigen. The specimen was cultured type 1 regulatory T (Tr1) cells, either the whole culture or a sorted fraction (not recorded which). Receptors originate from a human donor in good health.

The chain has TRBV19 and TRBJ2-1; 7 nucleotides align to TRBD2. Losses at the gene ends were 0 bases for V and 6 bases for J; bases not matched to a gene: 5. The length of the CDR3 is 15 residues. Germline V gene data show CDR1 as LNHDA and CDR2 as SQIVND (reference sequence). The CDR3 reads CASSIEGAGTNEQFF. The CDR3 coding sequence is TGTGCCAGTAGTATAGAGGGAGCGGGGACCAATGAGCAGTTCTTC. The full variable domain, completed using reference TRBV19 and TRBJ2-1, is DGGITQSPKYLFRKEGQNVTLSCEQNLNHDAMYWYRQDPGQGLRLIYYSQIVNDFQKGDIAEGYSVSREKKESFPLTVTSAQKNPTAFYLCASSIEGAGTNEQFFGPGTRLTVL.

This chain connects TRBV29-1 to TRBJ1-1; D perhaps matches TRBD1 (5 bases). Deletions cut 6 bases from V and 1 base from J, with 12 bases between. The CDR3 is 13 residues long. Germline values: CDR1 SQVTM, CDR2 ANQGSEA. The CDR3: CSVDGGSNTEAFF. The DNA for the CDR3 is TGCAGCGTCGACGGGGGATCGAACACTGAAGCTTTCTTT.

The chain couples TRBV3-1 to TRBJ1-1; 9 bases align to TRBD1. The V gene end was trimmed by 1 base and the J gene end by 4 bases; junction bases not matched to a gene: 4. The germline V gene has CDR1 LGHDT and CDR2 YNNKEL (reference sequence). The CDR3 spans 15 residues. Written as DNA, the CDR3 is TGTGCCAGCAGCCAAGGACAGGGGGATGTCACTGAAGCTTTCTTT. Residues: CASSQGQGDVTEAFF.

The chain uses TRBV20-1 and TRBJ1-4; unclear D gene. Trimming stripped 5 bases from V and 8 bases from J, with 15 bases between. The CDR3 consists of 13 residues. CDR1 and CDR2 (germline): DFQATT, SNEGSKA (reference sequence). The CDR3 DNA sequence: TGCAGTGCTTGGGCCTCCGCGGGGGAAAAACTGTTTTTT. This codes for CSAWASAGEKLFF.

This clonotype appeared a few times. This chain connects TRBV18 to TRBJ2-1; D gene uncertain. This CDR3 spans 14 amino acids. The V gene lost 5 bases and the J gene lost 9 bases, with 17 bases spanning the gap. CDR1 KGHSH and CDR2 LQKENI come from the germline V gene. CDR3 bases: TGTGCCAGCTCAGCGGCCCAGCGAGGCGTTGAGCAGTTCTTC. Residues: CASSAAQRGVEQFF.

This clonotype showed up many times. The chain couples TRBV7-9 to TRBJ2-5, with 12 positions matching TRBD2. Trimming removed 6 bases from V and 5 bases from J; junction bases left unmatched: 7. The CDR3 is 15 residues long. Germline assignment: CDR1 SEHNR and CDR2 FQNEAQ (reference sequence). The CDR3: CASSRLAGAWETQYF. The CDR3 DNA sequence: TGTGCCAGCAGTCGACTAGCGGGAGCATGGGAGACCCAGTACTTC.

The chain couples TRBV5-1 to TRBJ1-2; TRBD1 aligns across 9 bases. Germline V lookup: CDR1 SGHRS, CDR2 YFSETQ. After removal of 5 bases from V and 7 bases from J, the junction contained 12 bases not matched to a gene. This CDR3 has 15 residues. CDR3 bases: TGCGCCAGCAGATCTTCACCGGGACAGGGTGTTGGCTACACCTTC. It translates to CASRSSPGQGVGYTF.

A few counts support this clonotype. This chain links TRBV11-2 with TRBJ2-7; possible D gene TRBD2, 6 bases. V shed 0 bases and J shed 4 bases, with 7 bases lying between them. The V gene's germline CDR1 is SGHAT and CDR2 FQNNGV. This CDR3 has 13 residues. In nucleotides, the CDR3 is TGTGCCAGCAGCTTAGATCGGGGGTACGAGCAGTACTTC. The encoded protein is CASSLDRGYEQYF.

This chain joins TRBV27 and TRBJ1-2; 8 nucleotides line up with TRBD1. Trimming at V came to 6 bases and at J to 3 bases, leaving 3 bases not matched to a gene. Looked up from germline, CDR1 is MNHEY and CDR2 is SMNVEV (reference sequence). This CDR3 region has 13 residues. The DNA for the CDR3 is TGTGCCAGCAGGCGACAGGGGCACTATGGCTACACCTTC. It codes for CASRRQGHYGYTF.

The chain recombines TRBV6-2 or TRBV6-3 with TRBJ1-5, with D possibly TRBD1 on 5 matching bases. Germline CDR1 MNHEY, CDR2 SVGEGT. V lost 0 bases and J 4 bases, leaving 10 bases between the germline ends. This CDR3 spans 15 amino acids. The chain's CDR3 is CASSYSQGDNQPQHF. The CDR3 DNA sequence: TGTGCCAGCAGTTACTCCCAGGGCGATAATCAGCCCCAGCATTTT.

This clonotype was observed many times. V is TRBV7-2 and J is TRBJ2-3; the D is unclear. CDR3 length: 13 residues. Germline V CDR1 and CDR2: SGHTA, FQGNSA. The germline V and J ends were trimmed by 2 bases and 5 bases, with 8 bases remaining between them. This CDR3 reads CASSLRSEDTQYF. The CDR3 region has the DNA TGTGCCAGCAGCTTAAGGAGTGAAGATACGCAGTATTTT. The full variable domain, in which reference TRBV7-2 and TRBJ2-3 provide the parts outside the CDR3, is GAGVSQSPSNKVTEKGKDVELRCDPISGHTALYWYRQSLGQGLEFLIYFQGNSAPDKSGLPSDRFSAERTGGSVSTLTIQRTQQEDSAVYLCASSLRSEDTQYFGPGTRLTVL.

The rearrangement links TRBV5-1 to TRBJ2-5, with D possibly being TRBD1 (6 bases). The V and J ends lost 4 bases and 6 bases respectively, with 16 bases between them. CDR1 is SGHRS and CDR2 is YFSETQ in the germline V gene. The CDR3 has 14 residues. Written as DNA, the CDR3 is TGCGCCAGCAGCCCACAACCCAGGGGTCAGACCCAGTACTTC. This codes for CASSPQPRGQTQYF.

The rearrangement joins TRBV7-3 to TRBJ2-1, with D possibly TRBD2 on 7 matching bases. This CDR3 region has 14 residues. Germline V gives CDR1 SGHTA, CDR2 FQGTGA. The V end lost 3 bases, the J end lost 6 bases, and 12 bases lay between the germline ends. CDR3 protein: CASSLWAGANEQFF. The CDR3 region has the DNA TGTGCCAGCAGCTTGTGGGCGGGGGCCAATGAGCAGTTCTTC.

This sequence joins TRBV5-1 and TRBJ2-1; TRBD2 matches 7 bases. Germline V gene sequence: CDR1 SGHRS, CDR2 YFSETQ. The CDR3 totals 15 residues. V lost 4 bases, J lost 7 bases, and 11 bases stayed unmatched. CDR3 sequence (DNA): TGCGCCAGCAGCACGGATTTACTTAGCGGGAATGAGCAGTTCTTC. Protein product: CASSTDLLSGNEQFF.

This clonotype has only a few counts. This chain connects TRBV20-1 to TRBJ1-1; D unresolved. This CDR3 is built from 11 residues. V lost 4 bases and J lost 4, with 7 bases in between. Germline assignment: CDR1 DFQATT and CDR2 SNEGSKA (reference sequence). CDR3 nucleotides: TGCAGTGCTACAACGCGCACTGAAGCTTTCTTT. This translates into CSATTRTEAFF.

V is TRBV30 and J is TRBJ2-2; possible D gene TRBD1, 6 bases. V lost 2 bases, J lost 6 bases, and 13 bases lay in between. Germline lookup yields CDR1 GTSNPN and CDR2 SVGIG (reference sequence). This CDR3 comprises 14 residues. The CDR3 protein is CAWSQGPAAGELFF. CDR3 DNA: TGTGCCTGGAGTCAGGGGCCAGCGGCCGGGGAGCTGTTTTTT.

This clonotype was observed a few times. V and J are TRBV19 and TRBJ2-6; D is undetermined. Germline V CDR1 and CDR2: LNHDA, SQIVND (reference sequence). Trimming stripped 2 bases from V and 0 bases from J, with 5 bases between. The CDR3 is made up of 15 amino acids. CDR3 in amino acids: CASSIQVSGANVLTF. The CDR3 DNA reads as TGTGCCAGTAGTATACAGGTCTCTGGGGCCAACGTCCTGACTTTC.

This clonotype was found a few times. V and J are TRBV20-1 and TRBJ2-2; a possible D gene is TRBD2 (6 bases). In germline, CDR1 is DFQATT, CDR2 SNEGSKA (reference sequence). CDR3 length: 12 residues. V was pared by 6 bases and J by 7 bases, with 12 bases between. The CDR3 protein is CSARRDGGELFF. The CDR3 DNA reads TGCAGTGCCCGGAGGGACGGCGGGGAGCTGTTTTTT.

The rearrangement joins TRBV28 to TRBJ1-6; 8 positions agree with TRBD1. Germline CDR1 reads MDHEN; CDR2 reads SYDVKM. The CDR3 spans 16 residues. V shed 10 bases, J shed 6 bases, and the junction held 14 bases outside the gene matches. CDR3 sequence: CANRSDRARGNSPLHF. DNA of the CDR3: TGTGCCAACAGATCGGACAGGGCGAGGGGTAATTCACCCCTCCACTTT.

This clonotype was counted many times. The chain uses TRBV12-3 or TRBV12-4 and TRBJ1-1; D unclear. The CDR3 is made up of 13 amino acids. V was trimmed by 3 bases and J by 4 bases, leaving 9 bases between them. The CDR3 DNA follows: TGTGCCAGCAGTTTTGCGGAGACCACTGAAGCTTTCTTT. Amino acid sequence: CASSFAETTEAFF.

This clonotype was counted between two and nine times. The chain is built from TRBV12-3 or TRBV12-4 and TRBJ2-1; no firm D call. The V end was cut by 4 bases, the J end by 7 bases, with 5 bases between. The CDR3 has 11 residues. The CDR3 protein is CASSYLNEQFF. Here the CDR3 DNA reads TGTGCCAGCAGTTACCTAAATGAGCAGTTCTTC.

There are a few counts of this clonotype. The chain combines TRBV20-1 with TRBJ2-7; no firm D call. V lost 5 bases and J lost 6, with 11 bases in between. This CDR3 is built from 11 residues. Germline CDR1 DFQATT, CDR2 SNEGSKA (reference sequence). The CDR3 bases are TGCAGTGCTCTAAGATGGGGCGAGCAGTACTTC. Its translation is CSALRWGEQYF.